These 27 T cell receptor beta chains were all obtained from the same sample, sequenced in a study of shared clonotypes between healthy human individuals. Assay used: immunoSEQ multiplex PCR; TCRdb lists only in-frame clones, some missing. The sample has 2 million to 2.5 million clones; 85% to 95% are singletons. Sequenced sample: naive CD4+ T cells sorted from blood. The subset was: CD45RA+ positively selected. The receptors were sampled from a young man in good health.

The chain joins TRBV7-9 to TRBJ1-4; D is undetermined. Germline V lookup: CDR1 SEHNR, CDR2 FQNEAQ (reference sequence). V lost 1 base and J 0 bases, leaving 9 bases between the germline ends. The CDR3 sequence is 16 residues long. The CDR3 nucleotides are TGTGCCAGCAGCTTAGTCGGAGGGTCAACTAATGAAAAACTGTTTTTT. Its protein is CASSLVGGSTNEKLFF.

V gene TRBV27 combines with J gene TRBJ1-2; maybe TRBD1 (6 bases). This CDR3 is 14 amino acids long. Looked up from germline, CDR1 is MNHEY and CDR2 is SMNVEV (reference sequence). The V end lost 5 bases, the J end lost 6 bases, and 16 bases lay between the germline ends. In DNA form, the CDR3 reads TGTGCCAGCAGTACCGGGACAAGATTGGATGGCTACACCTTC. As protein: CASSTGTRLDGYTF.

The CDR3 sequence: CASSVDPSSVNEQFF. The CDR3 DNA reads TGTGCCAGCAGCGTAGACCCTAGCTCTGTAAATGAGCAGTTCTTC. The genes are TRBV9 and TRBJ2-1; a weak D match, TRBD2 (5 bases). CDR1 and CDR2 (germline): SGDLS, YYNGEE. V lost 0 bases and J 7 bases, leaving 14 bases between the germline ends. The CDR3 length is 15 residues.

The J gene is TRBJ2-5, the V gene TRBV13; D is unclear. This CDR3 is built from 14 residues. Trimming pared 2 bases from V and 2 bases from J, leaving 9 bases between. Germline CDR1 is PRHDT and CDR2 is FYEKMQ (reference sequence). The CDR3 is CASSLRQEQETQYF. CDR3 nucleotides: TGTGCCAGCAGCTTAAGGCAGGAACAAGAGACCCAGTACTTC.

About this clone: At one of its ends the junction is not consistent with the germline gene, which may arise from a read error. The chain is built from TRBV12-5 and TRBJ1-1, with a weak D call TRBD1 (5 bases). Germline V gene data show CDR1 as LGHNT and CDR2 as FRNRAP. The CDR3 spans 14 residues. CDR3: CASGRDEGNAEAFF. The CDR3 bases are TGTGCTAGTGGTCGGGACGAGGGGAACGCTGAAGCTTTCTTT.

V and J are TRBV30 and TRBJ2-5; perhaps TRBD1 as D (5 bases). Trimming pared 2 bases from V and 4 bases from J, leaving 11 bases between. CDR1 and CDR2 (germline): GTSNPN, SVGIG (reference sequence). The CDR3 contains 13 residues. The CDR3, as DNA: TGTGCCTGGAGTATGGCAGGGTTAGAGACCCAGTACTTC. It encodes CAWSMAGLETQYF.

The chain employs TRBV6-5 and TRBJ2-1; no clear D gene. This CDR3 contains 14 residues. Trimming stripped 5 bases from V and 9 bases from J, with 17 bases between. Germline-derived CDR1 and CDR2 are MNHEY and SVGAGI. The CDR3 sequence: CASSTTPGRSEQFF. CDR3 DNA sequence: TGTGCCAGCAGTACCACCCCAGGACGGAGTGAGCAGTTCTTC.

The chain joins TRBV19 to TRBJ2-1, with 7 nucleotides matching TRBD2. This CDR3 contains 16 residues. The trim removed 1 base at V and 0 bases at J, leaving 3 bases unmatched. CDR1 is LNHDA and CDR2 is SQIVND in the germline V gene (reference sequence). This CDR3 reads CASSIVPSGSYNEQFF. The CDR3 DNA is TGTGCCAGTAGTATAGTTCCTAGCGGCTCCTACAATGAGCAGTTCTTC.

V and J are TRBV4-3 and TRBJ2-1, with D possibly matching TRBD1 (6 bases). This CDR3 region has 16 residues. Trimming took 4 bases from V and 6 from J, leaving 19 bases between them. Germline-derived CDR1 and CDR2 are LGHNA and YSLEER. This chain's CDR3 is CASSRGTGQSRNEQFF. In DNA, the CDR3 is TGCGCCAGCAGCCGAGGAACAGGACAGTCCCGCAATGAGCAGTTCTTC.

The rearrangement joins TRBV4-3 to TRBJ2-1; D not resolved. CDR3 length equals 12 residues. Germline CDR1 reads LGHNA; CDR2 reads YSLEER. Deletions cut 4 bases from V and 5 bases from J, with 6 bases between. The CDR3 DNA reads as TGCGCCAGCAGCCGAGAGAACAATGAGCAGTTCTTC. Translation: CASSRENNEQFF.

This clone was observed a single time. The rearrangement uses TRBV10-3 and TRBJ2-1; no reliable D call. Trimming shortened V by 6 bases and J by 0 bases, and 18 bases separated the two germline ends. This CDR3 region has 17 residues. CDR1 is ENHRY and CDR2 is SYGVKD in the germline V gene. The CDR3 nucleotides are TGTGCCATCAGGGGATGGGGTATGGAGAGCTCCTACAATGAGCAGTTCTTC. It is translated as CAIRGWGMESSYNEQFF.

The chain combines TRBV9 with TRBJ2-1; TRBD1 matches at 7 bases. The CDR3 is 15 residues long. The V segment lost 2 bases and the J segment 4 bases; nucleotides outside the gene matches: 6. The germline V gene encodes CDR1 SGDLS and CDR2 YYNGEE. This chain's CDR3 is CASSVRGQPYNEQFF. The CDR3, as DNA: TGTGCCAGCAGCGTCAGGGGACAGCCTTACAATGAGCAGTTCTTC.

The V gene is TRBV6-6, the J gene TRBJ1-2; unclear D gene. Germline loops: CDR1 MNHNY, CDR2 SVGAGI (reference sequence). V lost 2 bases to trimming and J lost 4 bases, with 2 bases between them. This CDR3 has 11 amino acids. CDR3 region: CASSYGYGYTF. The CDR3 DNA follows: TGTGCCAGCAGTTACGGCTATGGCTACACCTTC.

The chain couples TRBV4-2 to TRBJ2-5, with unresolved D. CDR1 is LGHNA, CDR2 YNFKEQ, per germline. With 4 bases removed from V and 1 base from J, the gap between germline ends came to 7 bases. The CDR3 has 13 amino acids. CDR3 amino acids: CASSLGSQETQYF. The DNA for the CDR3 is TGTGCCAGCAGCCTAGGTAGCCAAGAGACCCAGTACTTC.

The chain uses TRBV6-5 and TRBJ1-1, with TRBD1 identical over 7 bases. Germline CDR1 and CDR2: MNHEY and SVGAGI. J was trimmed by 3 bases and V by 8 bases; bases with no gene match: 9. This CDR3 has 14 residues. CDR3 region: CASERGRGYTEAFF. Written as DNA, the CDR3 is TGTGCCAGCGAGCGGGGCAGGGGGTACACTGAAGCTTTCTTT.

DNA of the CDR3: TGTGCCAGCAGCCAAGAAGGAACCTATAATTCACCCCTCCACTTT. It encodes CASSQEGTYNSPLHF. This rearrangement joins TRBV14 to TRBJ1-6; no definite D call. Trimming pared 0 bases from V and 2 bases from J, leaving 5 bases between. The CDR3 runs to 15 residues. Looked up from germline, CDR1 is SGHDN and CDR2 is FVKESK.

This clone has only one observation. The rearrangement joins TRBV4-3 to TRBJ2-3; D is unclear. Germline CDR1 and CDR2: LGHNA and YSLEER. Trimming removed 6 bases at V and 2 bases at J, with 6 bases between. The CDR3 is 12 residues long. DNA of the CDR3: TGCGCCAGCAGTCAGCACACAGATACGCAGTATTTT. As protein: CASSQHTDTQYF.

The gene calls are TRBV4-2 and TRBJ2-2; no clear D gene. V was trimmed by 2 bases and J by 1 base, leaving 2 bases between them. The CDR3 is 13 amino acids. The germline V gene has CDR1 LGHNA and CDR2 YNFKEQ. CDR3 in DNA: TGTGCCAGCAGCCAACGGAACACCGGGGAGCTGTTTTTT. Protein sequence: CASSQRNTGELFF.

This chain links TRBV5-4 with TRBJ2-2; 9 nucleotides match TRBD1. The junction had 5 bases not matched to a gene; V was cut back by 1 base and J by 1 base. This CDR3 contains 17 residues. The germline CDR1 and CDR2 sequences are SGHNT and YYREEE (reference sequence). CDR3 DNA: TGTGCCAGCAGCTTGAGGACAGGGGCGCTGAACACCGGGGAGCTGTTTTTT. The encoded protein is CASSLRTGALNTGELFF.

The chain links TRBV10-3 to TRBJ2-7, with 10 bases that match TRBD1. V was clipped by 6 bases and J by 4 bases; unmatched bases: 6. The germline CDR1 and CDR2 sequences are ENHRY and SYGVKD. This CDR3 region has 14 residues. CDR3 loop: CAIRDRGLGYEQYF. The CDR3 coding sequence is TGTGCCATCAGAGACAGGGGGCTAGGTTACGAGCAGTACTTC.

The chain joins TRBV5-4 to TRBJ1-2, with D possibly matching TRBD1 (5 bases). The CDR3 spans 14 residues. The V end lost 1 base, the J end lost 6 bases, and 13 bases lay between the germline ends. Germline CDR1 is SGHNT and CDR2 is YYREEE (reference sequence). CDR3 sequence: CASSLRQGIDGYTF. As DNA, the CDR3 is TGTGCCAGCAGCTTGAGGCAGGGAATCGATGGCTACACCTTC.

The chain joins TRBV18 to TRBJ2-7; TRBD1 agrees at 7 bases. The CDR3 length is 13 residues. Losses at the gene ends were 8 bases for V and 8 bases for J; bases not matched to a gene: 12. From germline, CDR1 is KGHSH and CDR2 LQKENI. The DNA of the CDR3 is TGTGCCAGCAACCGGGACAGCAGAGCTCAGCAGTACTTC. Encoded protein: CASNRDSRAQQYF.

This sequence joins TRBV7-9 and TRBJ2-7; TRBD2 matches 9 bases. Trimming took 3 bases from V and 0 from J; bases not matched to a gene: 3. CDR3 length: 15 residues. CDR1 and CDR2 (germline): SEHNR, FQNEAQ (reference sequence). CDR3 DNA: TGTGCCAGCAGCTTCAGCGGGGGGATCTCCTACGAGCAGTACTTC. Residues: CASSFSGGISYEQYF.

The genes are TRBV6-1 and TRBJ1-5; D possibly corresponds to TRBD1 (5 bases). The CDR3 extends over 13 amino acids. Trimming pared 4 bases from V and 6 bases from J, leaving 10 bases between. Germline V gene lookup returns CDR1 MNHNS and CDR2 SASEGT. The CDR3 is CASSAGKRQPQHF. The CDR3 DNA reads as TGTGCCAGCAGTGCAGGGAAGCGTCAGCCCCAGCATTTT.

V is TRBV10-3 and J is TRBJ2-3; TRBD1 matches at 7 bases. The CDR3 spans 15 residues. Looked up from germline, CDR1 is ENHRY and CDR2 is SYGVKD. V lost 6 bases, J lost 0 bases, and 6 bases stayed unmatched. The CDR3 sequence is CAIREDRTSTDTQYF. The CDR3 bases are TGTGCCATCAGGGAGGACAGGACTAGCACAGATACGCAGTATTTT.

The chain carries TRBV27 and TRBJ1-2; D possibly corresponds to TRBD1 (6 bases). Trimming pared 3 bases from V and 7 bases from J, leaving 15 bases between. This CDR3 is 14 amino acids long. Germline CDR1 MNHEY, CDR2 SMNVEV (reference sequence). The CDR3 region is CASSFRDMGSGYTF. The CDR3, as DNA: TGTGCCAGCAGTTTCAGGGACATGGGAAGTGGCTACACCTTC.

This chain joins TRBV5-5 and TRBJ1-5; D remains unclear. Trimming took 4 bases from V and 3 from J, leaving 14 bases between them. Germline CDR1 is SGHKS and CDR2 is YYEKEE (reference sequence). The CDR3 totals 15 residues. The CDR3 spells CASSASPASNQPQHF. The DNA of the CDR3 is TGTGCCAGCAGCGCATCTCCGGCCTCCAATCAGCCCCAGCATTTT. Combining the CDR3 with reference TRBV5-5 and TRBJ1-5 gives the whole variable domain DAGVTQSPTHLIKTRGQQVTLRCSPISGHKSVSWYQQVLGQGPQFIFQYYEKEERGRGNFPDRFSARQFPNYSSELNVNALLLGDSALYLCASSASPASNQPQHFGDGTRLSIL.